The 3 T cell receptor beta chains presented below share a single source sample, sequenced in a study of CD8+CD57+ T cells in acquired aplastic anemia (dated 2018 in TCRdb). Sequenced using an Illumina HiSeq 2000. Genomic DNA was used as template for profiling of TCR beta VDJ combinations and CDR3 sequences. TCRdb trimmed public reads at Q25 via fastp, called clones via MiXCR and kept in-frame beta chains. Rows merge per CDR3 protein into single entries with the most common DNA and genes. Across this sample there are hundreds of thousands of distinct CDR3 sequences, with roughly 64% seen only once. The ten biggest clones cover under 5% of the sample. The source material was sorted CD4+, CD8+, or CD8+CD57+ T cells (not recorded which) from PBMCs. The source of these receptors is a human donor in good health, serving as a control.

V gene TRBV19 combines with J gene TRBJ1-5; possible D gene TRBD1, 5 bases. V was clipped by 8 bases and J by 11 bases, with 25 bases between them. This CDR3 comprises 15 residues. The germline V gene has CDR1 LNHDA and CDR2 SQIVND (reference sequence). The CDR3 region has the DNA TGTGCCAGTGTCGGACAAGGGGACGAGGGGATGGCCCAGCATTTT. Translation: CASVGQGDEGMAQHF.

This clonotype has ten or more counts. In nucleotides, the CDR3 is TGTGCCAGCAGCCCTCCAGGGGGCGGCTATGGCTACACCTTC. Translated, it gives CASSPPGGGYGYTF. J is TRBJ1-2 and V is TRBV3-1; 8 positions match TRBD1. This CDR3 is built from 14 residues. Germline trimming cut 4 bases from V and 4 bases from J; bases unmatched to any gene: 5. CDR1 LGHDT and CDR2 YNNKEL come from the germline V gene (reference sequence).

J is TRBJ2-5 and V is TRBV20-1; no firm D call. This CDR3 region has 13 residues. The V and J ends lost 7 bases and 4 bases respectively, with 16 bases between them. CDR1 DFQATT and CDR2 SNEGSKA come from the germline V gene (reference sequence). For the CDR3, the DNA is TGCAGTGTGGGTCAGGACCCAGGAGAGACCCAGTACTTC. Translating gives CSVGQDPGETQYF.